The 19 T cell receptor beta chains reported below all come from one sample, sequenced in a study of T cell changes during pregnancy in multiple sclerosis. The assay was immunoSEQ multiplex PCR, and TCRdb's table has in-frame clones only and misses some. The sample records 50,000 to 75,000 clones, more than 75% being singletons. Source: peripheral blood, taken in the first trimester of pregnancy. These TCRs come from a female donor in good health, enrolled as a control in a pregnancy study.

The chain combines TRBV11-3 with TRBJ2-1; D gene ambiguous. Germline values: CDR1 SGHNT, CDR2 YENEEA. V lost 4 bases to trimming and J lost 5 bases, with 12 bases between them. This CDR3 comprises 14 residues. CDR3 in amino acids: CASSSTPPHNEQFF. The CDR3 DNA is TGTGCCAGCAGCTCAACTCCCCCCCACAATGAGCAGTTCTTC.

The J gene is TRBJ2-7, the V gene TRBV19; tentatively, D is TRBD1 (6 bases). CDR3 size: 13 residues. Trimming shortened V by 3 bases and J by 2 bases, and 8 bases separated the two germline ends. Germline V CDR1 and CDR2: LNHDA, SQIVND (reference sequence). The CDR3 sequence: CASSMGAPYEQYF. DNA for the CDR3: TGTGCCAGTAGTATGGGGGCTCCCTACGAGCAGTACTTC.

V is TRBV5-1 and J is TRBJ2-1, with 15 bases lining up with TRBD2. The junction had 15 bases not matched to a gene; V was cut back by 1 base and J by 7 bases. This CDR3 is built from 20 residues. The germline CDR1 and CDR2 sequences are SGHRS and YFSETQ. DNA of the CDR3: TGCGCCAGCAGCTTGATTGCGGGACTAGCGGGAGGCACCGGGGGGAATGAGCAGTTCTTC. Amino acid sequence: CASSLIAGLAGGTGGNEQFF.

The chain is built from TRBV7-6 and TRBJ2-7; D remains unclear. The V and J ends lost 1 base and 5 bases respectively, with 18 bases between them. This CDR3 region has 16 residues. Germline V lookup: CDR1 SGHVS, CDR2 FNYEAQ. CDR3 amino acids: CASSLETVAASDEQYF. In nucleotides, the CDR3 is TGTGCCAGCAGCTTAGAGACGGTAGCAGCCTCAGACGAGCAGTACTTC.

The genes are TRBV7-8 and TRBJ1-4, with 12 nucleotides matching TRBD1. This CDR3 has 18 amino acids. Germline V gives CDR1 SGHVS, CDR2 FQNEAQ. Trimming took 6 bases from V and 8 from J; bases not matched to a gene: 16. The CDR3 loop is CASSFFLPGQGAEEKLFF. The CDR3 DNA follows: TGTGCCAGCAGTTTTTTTTTACCGGGACAGGGGGCTGAGGAAAAACTGTTTTTT. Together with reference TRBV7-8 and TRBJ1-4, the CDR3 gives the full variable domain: GAGVSQSPRYKVAKRGQDVALRCDPISGHVSLFWYQQALGQGPEFLTYFQNEAQLDKSGLPSDRFFAERPEGSVSTLKIQRTQQEDSAVYLCASSFFLPGQGAEEKLFFGSGTQLSVL.

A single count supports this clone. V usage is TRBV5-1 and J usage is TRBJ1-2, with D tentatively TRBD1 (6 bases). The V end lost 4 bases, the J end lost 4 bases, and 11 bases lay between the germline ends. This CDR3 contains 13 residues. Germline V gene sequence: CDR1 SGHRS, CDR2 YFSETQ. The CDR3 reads CASSASGVYGYTF. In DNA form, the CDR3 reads TGCGCCAGCAGCGCCTCAGGGGTCTATGGCTACACCTTC. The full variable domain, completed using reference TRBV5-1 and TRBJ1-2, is KAGVTQTPRYLIKTRGQQVTLSCSPISGHRSVSWYQQTPGQGLQFLFEYFSETQRNKGNFPGRFSGRQFSNSRSEMNVSTLELGDSALYLCASSASGVYGYTFGSGTRLTVV.

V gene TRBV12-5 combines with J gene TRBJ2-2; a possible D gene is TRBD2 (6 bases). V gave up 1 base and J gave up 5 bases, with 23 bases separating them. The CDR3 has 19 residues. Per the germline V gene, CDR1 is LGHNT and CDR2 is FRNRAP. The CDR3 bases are TGTGCTAGTGGTTTGGACACTCTTTGGGGGAGTGGGAGGACCGGGGAGCTGTTTTTT. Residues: CASGLDTLWGSGRTGELFF.

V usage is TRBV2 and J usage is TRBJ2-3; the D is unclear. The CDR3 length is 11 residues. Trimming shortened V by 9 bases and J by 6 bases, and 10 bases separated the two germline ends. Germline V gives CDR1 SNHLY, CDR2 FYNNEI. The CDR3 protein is CASNSVDTQYF. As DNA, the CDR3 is TGTGCCAGTAACTCCGTGGATACGCAGTATTTT.

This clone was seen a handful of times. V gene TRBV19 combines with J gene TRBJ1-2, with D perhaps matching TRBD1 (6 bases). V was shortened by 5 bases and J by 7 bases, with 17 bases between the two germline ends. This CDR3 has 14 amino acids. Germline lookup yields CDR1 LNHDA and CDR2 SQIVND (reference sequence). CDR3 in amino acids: CASSGPGTSFGYTF. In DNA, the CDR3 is TGTGCCAGTAGTGGCCCTGGGACATCGTTTGGCTACACCTTC.

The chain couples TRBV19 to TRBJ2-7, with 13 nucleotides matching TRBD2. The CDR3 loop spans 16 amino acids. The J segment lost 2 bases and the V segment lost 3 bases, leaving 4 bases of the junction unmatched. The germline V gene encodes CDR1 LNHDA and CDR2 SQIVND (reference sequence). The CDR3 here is CASSIGGLAGAYEQYF. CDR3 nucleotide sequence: TGTGCCAGTAGTATTGGCGGACTAGCGGGAGCCTACGAGCAGTACTTC.

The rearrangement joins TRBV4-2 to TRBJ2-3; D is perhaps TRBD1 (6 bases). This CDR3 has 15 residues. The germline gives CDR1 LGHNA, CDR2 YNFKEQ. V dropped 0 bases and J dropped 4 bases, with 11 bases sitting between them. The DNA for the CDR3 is TGTGCCAGCAGCCAAGACGGTAGGGGGTCAGATACGCAGTATTTT. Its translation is CASSQDGRGSDTQYF.

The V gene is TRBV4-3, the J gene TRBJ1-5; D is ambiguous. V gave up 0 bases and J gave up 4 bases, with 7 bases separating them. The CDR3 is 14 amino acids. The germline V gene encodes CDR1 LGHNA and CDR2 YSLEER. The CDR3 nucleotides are TGCGCCAGCAGCCAAGACAACACAAATCAGCCCCAGCATTTT. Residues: CASSQDNTNQPQHF.

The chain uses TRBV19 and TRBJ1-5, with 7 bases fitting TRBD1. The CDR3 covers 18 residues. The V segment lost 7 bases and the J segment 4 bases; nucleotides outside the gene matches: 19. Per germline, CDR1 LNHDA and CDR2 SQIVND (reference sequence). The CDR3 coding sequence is TGTGCCAGTAAAACCTTAACCACGGGACAGTTTAAAAATCAGCCCCAGCATTTT. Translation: CASKTLTTGQFKNQPQHF.

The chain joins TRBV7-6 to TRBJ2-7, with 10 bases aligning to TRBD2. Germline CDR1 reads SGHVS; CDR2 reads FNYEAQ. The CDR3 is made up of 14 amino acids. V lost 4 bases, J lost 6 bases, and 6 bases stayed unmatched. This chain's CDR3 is CASSWTSGGGEQYF. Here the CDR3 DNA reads TGTGCCAGCAGCTGGACTAGCGGCGGCGGCGAGCAGTACTTC.

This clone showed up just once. The chain's CDR3 is CASSLRLSDEKLFF. In DNA, the CDR3 is TGTGCCAGCAGCTTGCGTCTCTCGGATGAAAAACTGTTTTTT. V usage is TRBV7-9 and J usage is TRBJ1-4; D is uncertain. There are 14 residues in the CDR3. Trimming took 3 bases from V and 6 from J, leaving 11 bases between them. Germline V gives CDR1 SEHNR, CDR2 FQNEAQ (reference sequence).

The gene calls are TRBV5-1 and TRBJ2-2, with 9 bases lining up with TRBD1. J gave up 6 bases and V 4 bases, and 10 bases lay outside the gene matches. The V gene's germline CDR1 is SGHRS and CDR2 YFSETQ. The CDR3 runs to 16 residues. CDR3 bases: TGCGCCAGCAGCCCAACGGACAGGGGCCGAGCCGGGGAGCTGTTTTTT. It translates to CASSPTDRGRAGELFF.

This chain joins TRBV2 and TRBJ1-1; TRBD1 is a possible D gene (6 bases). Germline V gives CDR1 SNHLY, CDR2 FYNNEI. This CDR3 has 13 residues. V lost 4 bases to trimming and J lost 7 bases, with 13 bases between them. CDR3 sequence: CASSGMRTDEAFF. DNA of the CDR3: TGTGCCAGCAGTGGGATGAGGACAGATGAAGCTTTCTTT. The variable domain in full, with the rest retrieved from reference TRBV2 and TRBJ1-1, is EPEVTQTPSHQVTQMGQEVILRCVPISNHLYFYWYRQILGQKVEFLVSFYNNEISEKSEIFDDQFSVERPDGSNFTLKIRSTKLEDSAMYFCASSGMRTDEAFFGQGTRLTVV.

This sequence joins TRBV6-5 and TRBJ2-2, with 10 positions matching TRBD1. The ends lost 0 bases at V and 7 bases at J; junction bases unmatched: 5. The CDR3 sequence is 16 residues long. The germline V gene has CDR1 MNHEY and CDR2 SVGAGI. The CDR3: CASSYSWTGGIGELFF. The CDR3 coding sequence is TGTGCCAGCAGTTACTCCTGGACAGGGGGGATCGGGGAGCTGTTTTTT.

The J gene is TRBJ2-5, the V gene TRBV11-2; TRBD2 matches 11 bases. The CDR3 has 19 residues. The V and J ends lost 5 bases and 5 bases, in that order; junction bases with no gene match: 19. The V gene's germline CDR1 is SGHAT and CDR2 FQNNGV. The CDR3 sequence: CASSVGGLAVPPPGETQYF. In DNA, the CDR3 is TGTGCCAGCAGCGTAGGGGGACTAGCGGTACCACCACCCGGGGAGACCCAGTACTTC.